Given below is one TCR beta chain in context. V was clipped by 1 base and J by 4 bases; unmatched bases: 7. In germline, CDR1 is MNHEY, CDR2 SVGEGT. This CDR3 comprises 16 residues. The data are from a study of blood T cell repertoires in COVID-19. As for the study in general: Acute and convalescent COVID-19 specimens originated in the United States, Italy and Spain. PBMCs, B-cell-depleted T cells, or T cells provided the cDNA or gDNA that made up the material.

Original processing notes: It was from reference gene primer amplification that nucleated cell counts were estimated. Sequencing used immunoSEQ multiplex PCR; TCRdb keeps in-frame clones, though not all of them. V and J calls and clone size are as listed in that table; D and trimming were resolved from the DNA. The sample carries more than 120,000 clones, roughly 84% recorded once. This clonotype originated in a human donor with acute or convalescent COVID-19. The donor label of this sample is uncertain. This sequence joins TRBV6-2 or TRBV6-3 and TRBJ2-1; 7 bases fit TRBD1. Sequenced sample: peripheral blood. Here the CDR3 reads CASSYLTGRQYNEQFF. The CDR3 DNA is TGTGCCAGCAGTTACTTGACAGGGAGACAGTACAATGAGCAGTTCTTC.